The rows below give T cell receptor beta chains drawn from one sample of a study of blood T cell repertoires in COVID-19. The method was immunoSEQ multiplex PCR; TCRdb's version includes in-frame clones alone and lacks a portion of them. The sample lists 150,000 to 200,000 clones; roughly 80% were seen once. The sequenced sample was PBMCs or T cells enriched from blood (not recorded which). Receptors originate from a woman aged 50 to 65 who had recovered from COVID-19. The CDR3 runs from the conserved cysteine through the conserved F or W. The D gene is left open where the match is weak. The size of a clone is reported for some rows only, either as once, few or many, or as a class for expanded clones.

V	J	size	D	DNA	CDR3
TRBV11-2	TRBJ1-6	.	TRBD1	TGTGCCAGCAGCCCATACCGGACAGGGGGCGAGTCACCCCTCCACTTT	CASSPYRTGGESPLHF
TRBV29-1	TRBJ2-3	.	TRBD1	TGCAGCGTTGAAGGCAGGACAGGGCCTGTGGCAGATACGCAGTATTTT	CSVEGRTGPVADTQYF
TRBV11-1	TRBJ2-3	.	TRBD2	TGTGCCAGCAGCCGGGGGGCTAGCGGGAGTACAGATACGCAGTATTTT	CASSRGASGSTDTQYF
TRBV18	TRBJ1-1	.	TRBD1	TGTGCCAGCTCACCACTAGTAGGGGGCGCCGGCACTGAAGCTTTCTTT	CASSPLVGGAGTEAFF
TRBV2	TRBJ1-2	.	.	TGTGCCAGCAGTTCATCCACTAGCTATGGCTACACCTTC	CASSSSTSYGYTF
TRBV6-6	TRBJ1-2	.	.	TGTGCCAGCAGTCCCAACGGGGGAGGGCCTGGGGGAGGCTACACCTTC	CASSPNGGGPGGGYTF
TRBV25-1	TRBJ2-1	.	TRBD2	TGTGCCAGCAGTGAGCTTGGGTCTAGCGGGTACAATGAGCAGTTCTTC	CASSELGSSGYNEQFF
TRBV30	TRBJ2-5	once	.	TGTGCCTGGGACGTGGGAGGGGGACACCAAGAGACCCAGTACTTC	CAWDVGGGHQETQYF
TRBV7-2	TRBJ1-1	few	.	TGTGCCAGCAGCCGTATGGCAGGGAACACTGAAGCTTTCTTT	CASSRMAGNTEAFF
TRBV9	TRBJ2-5	.	TRBD2	TGTGCCAGCAGCGAGACTAGCAGATACCAAGAGACCCAGTACTTC	CASSETSRYQETQYF
TRBV6-5	TRBJ1-6	.	TRBD1	TGTGCCAGCAGTAACAGGGGTAATTCACCCCTCCACTTT	CASSNRGNSPLHF
TRBV9	TRBJ1-1	.	.	TGTGCCAGCAGCCCTCAGACTGGACAGATTATGAACACTGAAGCTTTCTTT	CASSPQTGQIMNTEAFF
TRBV21-1	TRBJ1-5	.	.	TGTGCCAGCAGCACCCCAGGATGGACAGTCGGAGGCAATCAGCCCCAGCATTTT	CASSTPGWTVGGNQPQHF
TRBV28	TRBJ2-6	.	.	TGTGCCAGCAGTTTACAGGGAACTGGGGCCAACGTCCTGACTTTC	CASSLQGTGANVLTF
TRBV15	TRBJ2-6	.	TRBD1	TGTGCCACCCGGACAGGGGGAAACTCTGGGGCCAACGTCCTGACTTTC	CATRTGGNSGANVLTF
TRBV7-6	TRBJ1-4	.	TRBD1	TGTGCCAGCAGCCCTCGGATCGGGACAGAATTTGAAAAACTGTTTTTT	CASSPRIGTEFEKLFF
TRBV28	TRBJ2-1	.	TRBD1	TGTGCCAGCAGAAAAGGGACAGGGTGGGCACACAATGAGCAGTTCTTC	CASRKGTGWAHNEQFF
TRBV29-1	TRBJ1-2	.	.	TGCAGCGTTGAGTCCGGGGGTGGTTATGGCTACACCTTC	CSVESGGGYGYTF
TRBV5-1	TRBJ2-5	.	.	TGCGCCAGCAGCTTGGGATCGTGGTTCTCAGGGGAGACCCAGTACTTC	CASSLGSWFSGETQYF
TRBV27	TRBJ2-7	few	.	TGTGCCAGCCGGGACACGAACTCCTACGAGCAGTACTTC	CASRDTNSYEQYF
TRBV6-2/TRBV6-3	TRBJ1-3	.	.	TGTGCCAGCAGCAGATGGCTTTCAGACAACTCTGGAAACACCATATATTTT	CASSRWLSDNSGNTIYF
TRBV6-5	TRBJ2-1	.	TRBD2	TGTGCCAGCAAACGACTAGCGGGAGGGTATTATGAGCAGTTCTTC	CASKRLAGGYYEQFF
TRBV9	TRBJ1-4	.	.	TGTGCCAGCAGCGTAGATCCGGGGTCGAATAATGAAAAACTGTTTTTT	CASSVDPGSNNEKLFF
TRBV6-1	TRBJ1-5	.	TRBD1	TGTGCCAGCAGTGAAGCGACAGGGGGCAACAATCAGCCCCAGCATTTT	CASSEATGGNNQPQHF
TRBV5-6	TRBJ1-5	.	.	TGTGCCAGCAGCTTGCTAGCAGGTGGCAATCAGCCCCAGCATTTT	CASSLLAGGNQPQHF
TRBV27	TRBJ1-5	many	.	TGTGCCAGCAGTTTATCCACGGGGAGAAATCAGCCCCAGCATTTT	CASSLSTGRNQPQHF
TRBV4-1	TRBJ1-4	.	.	TGCGCCAGCAGCCAAGTTGTAGGCAGGGGTGCAACTAATGAAAAACTGTTTTTT	CASSQVVGRGATNEKLFF
TRBV9	TRBJ2-1	once	.	TGTGCCAGCAGCGTTGGCACCTACAATGAGCAGTTCTTC	CASSVGTYNEQFF
TRBV29-1	TRBJ2-1	.	TRBD1	TGCAGCTCCGGGACAGGGAATAATGAGCAGTTCTTC	CSSGTGNNEQFF
TRBV21-1	TRBJ1-2	once	.	TGTGCCAGCAGCAAAAATCGGGGGGACTATGGCTACACCTTC	CASSKNRGDYGYTF
TRBV11-2	TRBJ1-1	few	.	TGTGCCAGCAGCTTAGGGGCGGGGGTGAAAGCTTTCTTT	CASSLGAGVKAFF
TRBV28	TRBJ2-5	.	.	TGTGCCAGCAGTTTCGTGGGCTACCAGAGACAGACCCAGTACTTC	CASSFVGYQRQTQYF
TRBV4-2	TRBJ2-5	.	TRBD1	TGTGCCAGCAGCCAAGGGACAGGCCAAGAGACCCAGTACTTC	CASSQGTGQETQYF
TRBV19	TRBJ2-7	.	.	TGTGCCAGTAGTAGCGGGACCTACGAGCAGTACTTC	CASSSGTYEQYF
TRBV10-3	TRBJ2-2	few	TRBD2	TGTGCCATCAAAACGGGAGGGAACACCGGGGAGCTGTTTTTT	CAIKTGGNTGELFF
TRBV4-1	TRBJ1-2	few	TRBD1	TGCGCCAGCAGCCAAGGTATCAGGGGGGACGGAGGCTACACCTTC	CASSQGIRGDGGYTF
TRBV29-1	TRBJ1-3	.	.	TGCAGCGTTACAGAGACCTCTGGAAACACCATATATTTT	CSVTETSGNTIYF
TRBV25-1	TRBJ1-1	.	TRBD1	TGTGCCAGCAGCGGTACAGGGGGCACTGAAGCTTTCTTT	CASSGTGGTEAFF
TRBV18	TRBJ1-1	.	.	TGTGCCAGCTCACCGCGAGCCCTACAGAAACCTAACACTGAAGCTTTCTTT	CASSPRALQKPNTEAFF
TRBV5-1	TRBJ2-1	.	TRBD1	TGCGCCAGCAGCCAGCCGGGACAGGGGGCAAATGAGCAGTTCTTC	CASSQPGQGANEQFF
TRBV5-6	TRBJ2-7	many	.	TGTGCCAGCAGCCAGACTAGCTACGAGCAGTACTTC	CASSQTSYEQYF
TRBV7-2	TRBJ2-3	.	TRBD1	TGTGCCAGCAGCCTAAGGGACAGGGGAGGAGATACGCAGTATTTT	CASSLRDRGGDTQYF
TRBV2	TRBJ1-5	few	TRBD1	TGTGCCAGCGGTGGGACAGGGATGACTCAGCCCCAGCATTTT	CASGGTGMTQPQHF
TRBV6-6	TRBJ2-7	.	TRBD2	TGTGCCACATCCGGGACTACCGAGCAGTACTTC	CATSGTTEQYF
TRBV18	TRBJ1-1	.	TRBD1	TGTGCCAGCTCACCAAAGGCTCTCGACACAGGGGTCACTGAAGCTTTCTTT	CASSPKALDTGVTEAFF
TRBV5-1	TRBJ1-1	.	.	TGCGCCAGCAGCTCACAGGCGAACACTGAAGCTTTCTTT	CASSSQANTEAFF
TRBV12-5	TRBJ1-1	once	.	TGTGCTAGTGGTTTGGGGACAGTGAACACTGAAGCTTTCTTT	CASGLGTVNTEAFF
TRBV6-5	TRBJ1-1	.	.	TGTGCCAGCAGTTACTCGAGCCAGGTCGACACTGAAGCTTTCTTT	CASSYSSQVDTEAFF
TRBV28	TRBJ1-5	few	.	TGTGCCAGCAGTAAGCTACAGCCCCAGCATTTT	CASSKLQPQHF
TRBV5-4	TRBJ2-7	.	.	TGTGCCAGCAGCTCCCAGGGGACGGGGGAGCAGTACTTC	CASSSQGTGEQYF
TRBV3-1/TRBV3-2	TRBJ2-3	.	TRBD2	TGTGCCAGCAGCCAAGGACTAGCGGGAGGTAGCACAGATACGCAGTATTTT	CASSQGLAGGSTDTQYF
TRBV7-9	TRBJ2-7	.	TRBD2	TGTGCCAGCAGCTTATCGCGGGAGGGCCGCTACGAGCAGTACTTC	CASSLSREGRYEQYF
TRBV11-2	TRBJ1-2	.	.	TGTGCCAGCAGCCCAGGGAACGGCTACACCTTC	CASSPGNGYTF